This entry is about one T cell receptor beta chain. The antigen is undetermined. Both 60 Vbeta primers and 13 Jbeta primers went into the PCR. TCRdb keeps only in-frame clones here, not all; method: immunoSEQ multiplex PCR. The sample lists approximately 110,000 clones; around 77% were seen once. This sample was included in a study of cytomegalovirus exposure and HLA in healthy donors. Study context: As an earlier analysis found, about 179 million T cells yielded approximately 100 million unique TCR beta sequences. Around four fifths of around 400 genotyped donors fell in the Caucasian-associated ancestry cluster.

Trimming stripped 2 bases from V and 3 bases from J, with 11 bases between. The CDR3 loop spans 14 amino acids. Germline V gene sequence: CDR1 MNHNS, CDR2 SASEGT. Notes on the study in general: Several of the most significant clusters appeared linked to common viral pathogens, based on a later analysis. A cluster of highly shared sequence variants was likely a sequencing artifact.

This receptor was identified in a human donor in good health. The V and J genes are TRBV6-1 and TRBJ2-7; the D gene is possibly TRBD2 (6 bases). The sequenced material came from PBMCs. In DNA form, the CDR3 reads TGTGCCAGCAGTGAACACTTCGGGGGCTACGAGCAGTACTTC. This codes for CASSEHFGGYEQYF.